The 30 T cell receptor beta chains reported below all come from one sample, sequenced in a study of blood T cell repertoires in COVID-19. The method was immunoSEQ multiplex PCR; TCRdb's version includes in-frame clones alone and lacks a portion of them. The table shows roughly 190,000 clones, with 84% occurring only once. The sample taken for sequencing was peripheral blood. These receptors were obtained from a human donor in a cohort sampled during active COVID-19.

The chain couples TRBV11-2 to TRBJ2-2, with D possibly being TRBD2 (5 bases). This CDR3 region has 16 residues. Germline V gene lookup returns CDR1 SGHAT and CDR2 FQNNGV. The V and J ends lost 2 bases and 3 bases respectively, with 13 bases between them. This chain's CDR3 is CASSLQRGIYTGELFF. Here the CDR3 DNA reads TGTGCCAGCAGCTTACAAAGAGGGATATACACCGGGGAGCTGTTTTTT. Full variable domain (missing parts from reference TRBV11-2 and TRBJ2-2): EAGVAQSPRYKIIEKRQSVAFWCNPISGHATLYWYQQILGQGPKLLIQFQNNGVVDDSQLPKDRFSAERLKGVDSTLKIQPAKLEDSAVYLCASSLQRGIYTGELFFGEGSRLTVL.

There are many counts of this clone. The J gene is TRBJ1-1, the V gene TRBV29-1; unclear D gene. CDR1 SQVTM and CDR2 ANQGSEA come from the germline V gene. Trimming stripped 5 bases from V and 0 bases from J, with 10 bases between. CDR3 length: 13 amino acids. DNA of the CDR3: TGCAGCGTTCGGCAGGAAGTGAACACTGAAGCTTTCTTT. Amino acid sequence: CSVRQEVNTEAFF.

This clone showed up just a few times. The V call is TRBV4-2, the J call TRBJ2-3, with a weak D call TRBD2 (5 bases). There are 13 residues in the CDR3. From germline, CDR1 is LGHNA and CDR2 YNFKEQ. V gave up 1 base and J gave up 6 bases, with 8 bases separating them. The CDR3 here is CASSQGLWDTQYF. The CDR3 DNA is TGTGCCAGCAGCCAAGGACTATGGGATACGCAGTATTTT.

The rearrangement links TRBV4-1 to TRBJ2-1, with D possibly being TRBD1 (6 bases). This CDR3 is built from 18 residues. The germline V gene has CDR1 MGHRA and CDR2 YSYEKL. The ends were cut back, 2 bases at V and 7 bases at J, with 24 bases in the middle. CDR3: CASSQRMGAPPPWNEQFF. CDR3 DNA sequence: TGCGCCAGCAGCCAACGGATGGGGGCCCCCCCTCCTTGGAATGAGCAGTTCTTC.

This rearrangement joins TRBV4-2 to TRBJ2-1, with 9 bases lining up with TRBD2. V was clipped by 0 bases and J by 2 bases; unmatched bases: 8. This CDR3 contains 18 residues. The germline V gene has CDR1 LGHNA and CDR2 YNFKEQ. This CDR3 is CASSQDVRVAGAYNEQFF. CDR3 sequence (DNA): TGTGCCAGCAGCCAAGATGTTCGAGTAGCGGGGGCCTACAATGAGCAGTTCTTC.

The count of this clone is one. The chain uses TRBV7-2 and TRBJ2-3, with TRBD2 matching 10 bases. V lost 1 base, J lost 5 bases, and 3 bases stayed unmatched. This CDR3 is 15 amino acids long. Germline-derived CDR1 and CDR2 are SGHTA and FQGNSA. The CDR3 loop is CASSLVSGGIDTQYF. The CDR3 DNA reads TGTGCCAGCAGCTTAGTTAGCGGGGGGATAGATACGCAGTATTTT.

The chain is built from TRBV2 and TRBJ1-1, with 8 bases lining up with TRBD1. The CDR3 runs 14 residues. Germline loops: CDR1 SNHLY, CDR2 FYNNEI. The trim removed 6 bases at V and 3 bases at J, leaving 6 bases unmatched. In DNA form, the CDR3 reads TGTGCCAGCAGCAAGGACAGGGTGGACACTGAAGCTTTCTTT. Translation gives CASSKDRVDTEAFF.

The chain recombines TRBV5-1 with TRBJ2-3, with 10 bases that match TRBD2. V was clipped by 4 bases and J by 2 bases; unmatched bases: 13. Germline V gene sequence: CDR1 SGHRS, CDR2 YFSETQ. The CDR3 contains 18 residues. The CDR3 protein is CASSPGTSVQPFTDTQYF. The CDR3 coding sequence is TGCGCCAGCAGCCCGGGGACTAGCGTCCAACCCTTCACAGATACGCAGTATTTT.

The chain links TRBV7-9 to TRBJ1-1; possibly TRBD1 for D (5 bases). Germline V gives CDR1 SEHNR, CDR2 FQNEAQ (reference sequence). The CDR3 sequence is 13 residues long. V was pared by 3 bases and J by 4 bases, with 9 bases between. CDR3 residues: CASSFKGPTEAFF. The DNA of the CDR3 is TGTGCCAGCAGCTTTAAGGGGCCCACTGAAGCTTTCTTT.

This rearrangement joins TRBV5-1 to TRBJ2-1, with 10 bases matching TRBD2. The CDR3 length is 15 residues. Unmatched junction bases numbered 4, after V lost 0 bases and J lost 7 bases. Germline-derived CDR1 and CDR2 are SGHRS and YFSETQ. The CDR3 sequence is CASSLEGLARNEQFF. The CDR3 DNA is TGCGCCAGCAGCTTGGAGGGACTAGCGCGAAATGAGCAGTTCTTC.

The rearrangement uses TRBV19 and TRBJ2-1, with 8 bases identical to TRBD1. The germline CDR1 and CDR2 sequences are LNHDA and SQIVND (reference sequence). J lost 6 bases, V lost 4 bases, and 11 bases had no gene match. The CDR3 is 16 residues long. The CDR3 coding sequence is TGTGCCAGTAGTACCTTCCCGGGACAGGAATCCAATGAGCAGTTCTTC. This sequence encodes CASSTFPGQESNEQFF.

This chain uses TRBV7-3 with TRBJ2-5, with TRBD1 identical over 8 bases. This CDR3 contains 15 residues. CDR1 and CDR2 (germline): SGHTA, FQGTGA. After removal of 5 bases from V and 5 bases from J, the junction contained 10 bases not matched to a gene. Written as DNA, the CDR3 is TGTGCCAGCAGCCCGACTTCAGGGGGCCGGGAGACCCAGTACTTC. Protein product: CASSPTSGGRETQYF. The whole variable domain, remainder taken from reference TRBV7-3 and TRBJ2-5, is GAGVSQTPSNKVTEKGKYVELRCDPISGHTALYWYRQSLGQGPEFLIYFQGTGAADDSGLPNDRFFAVRPEGSVSTLKIQRTERGDSAVYLCASSPTSGGRETQYFGPGTRLLVL.

This chain connects TRBV24-1 to TRBJ1-5, with 7 bases identical to TRBD1. Per germline, CDR1 KGHDR and CDR2 SFDVKD. The CDR3 extends over 15 amino acids. The V and J ends lost 7 bases and 2 bases, in that order; junction bases with no gene match: 7. DNA of the CDR3: TGTGCCACCAGCGGGCCAGGGGGAGGCAATCAGCCCCAGCATTTT. Protein: CATSGPGGGNQPQHF.

The rearrangement uses TRBV5-1 and TRBJ1-3; D is unresolved. From germline, CDR1 is SGHRS and CDR2 YFSETQ. There are 16 residues in the CDR3. The V and J ends lost 0 bases and 0 bases respectively, with 10 bases between them. The CDR3, as DNA: TGCGCCAGCAGCTTGGTTGCGGATAACTCTGGAAACACCATATATTTT. This sequence encodes CASSLVADNSGNTIYF.

This clone occurred once. The chain employs TRBV5-5 and TRBJ2-7; no firm D call. Germline V gives CDR1 SGHKS, CDR2 YYEKEE (reference sequence). Deletions cut 2 bases from V and 7 bases from J, with 16 bases between. This CDR3 comprises 14 residues. In DNA, the CDR3 is TGTGCCAGCAGCTTTGTCCGGGTTCTAGGAGAGCAGTACTTC. The encoded protein is CASSFVRVLGEQYF. The full variable domain, with the rest looked up from reference TRBV5-5 and TRBJ2-7, is DAGVTQSPTHLIKTRGQQVTLRCSPISGHKSVSWYQQVLGQGPQFIFQYYEKEERGRGNFPDRFSARQFPNYSSELNVNALLLGDSALYLCASSFVRVLGEQYFGPGTRLTVT.

This chain links TRBV7-9 with TRBJ1-1; D remains unclear. Germline CDR1 reads SEHNR; CDR2 reads FQNEAQ (reference sequence). The CDR3 loop spans 13 amino acids. The V end lost 4 bases, the J end lost 3 bases, and 9 bases lay between the germline ends. CDR3 sequence reads: CASSSGGYTEAFF. The CDR3 DNA sequence: TGTGCCAGCAGCTCTGGAGGTTACACTGAAGCTTTCTTT. Full variable domain (missing parts from reference TRBV7-9 and TRBJ1-1): DTGVSQNPRHKITKRGQNVTFRCDPISEHNRLYWYRQTLGQGPEFLTYFQNEAQLEKSRLLSDRFSAERPKGSFSTLEIQRTEQGDSAMYLCASSSGGYTEAFFGQGTRLTVV.

The chain links TRBV21-1 to TRBJ2-7; TRBD1 reflects the table's D call only, with no check against the DNA. TRBV21-1 has pseudogene status. There are 16 residues in the CDR3. Here the CDR3 reads CASSKLGPPAPYEQYV. CDR3 DNA: TGTGCCAGCAGCAAACTGGGGCCCCCTGCCCCCTACGAGCAGTACGTC.

V is TRBV5-1 and J is TRBJ2-3, with a possible D match to TRBD2 (6 bases). The germline V and J ends were trimmed by 4 bases and 11 bases, with 14 bases remaining between them. The CDR3 covers 12 residues. The germline V gene encodes CDR1 SGHRS and CDR2 YFSETQ. CDR3: CASSRVEGRQYF. The CDR3 bases are TGCGCCAGCAGCCGGGTGGAGGGCCGGCAGTATTTT. The entire variable domain, with the rest obtained from reference TRBV5-1 and TRBJ2-3, is as follows: KAGVTQTPRYLIKTRGQQVTLSCSPISGHRSVSWYQQTPGQGLQFLFEYFSETQRNKGNFPGRFSGRQFSNSRSEMNVSTLELGDSALYLCASSRVEGRQYFGPGTRLTVL.

This chain uses TRBV19 with TRBJ1-1; the match to TRBD1 covers 8 bases. The CDR3 has 14 residues. The J segment lost 5 bases and the V segment lost 6 bases, leaving 8 bases of the junction unmatched. Germline V gives CDR1 LNHDA, CDR2 SQIVND (reference sequence). The DNA of the CDR3 is TGTGCCAGTAGCAACCGACAGGGGCGAACTGAAGCTTTCTTT. Translating it yields CASSNRQGRTEAFF.

The chain employs TRBV7-6 and TRBJ2-4, with no clear D. The germline V and J ends were trimmed by 4 bases and 0 bases, with 13 bases remaining between them. Per the germline V gene, CDR1 is SGHVS and CDR2 is FNYEAQ. The CDR3 runs 16 residues. This chain's CDR3 is CASSSRLILAKNIQYF. DNA of the CDR3: TGTGCCAGCAGCTCTCGACTTATACTAGCCAAAAACATTCAGTACTTC.

The V call is TRBV27, the J call TRBJ1-2; D perhaps matches TRBD1 (5 bases). Germline CDR1 and CDR2: MNHEY and SMNVEV (reference sequence). Trimming took 9 bases from V and 0 from J, leaving 23 bases between them. This CDR3 comprises 17 residues. For the CDR3, the DNA is TGTGCCAGGGTCCACTCCGGGGGACCCACGGCTAACTATGGCTACACCTTC. Its translation: CARVHSGGPTANYGYTF.

The genes are TRBV29-1 and TRBJ2-7; TRBD2 agrees at 7 bases. CDR1 is SQVTM, CDR2 ANQGSEA, per germline. V lost 4 bases and J lost 0; bases outside the gene matches: 0. The CDR3 covers 12 residues. The CDR3 DNA sequence: TGCAGCGTTGTAGCGGGCTCCTACGAGCAGTACTTC. This sequence encodes CSVVAGSYEQYF.

This chain joins TRBV7-2 and TRBJ1-1; weak D call: TRBD1 (6 bases). The CDR3 loop spans 13 amino acids. V dropped 2 bases and J dropped 4 bases, with 8 bases sitting between them. Per germline, CDR1 SGHTA and CDR2 FQGNSA. CDR3 DNA: TGTGCCAGCAGCTTATTCAGGGGCACTGAAGCTTTCTTT. Residues: CASSLFRGTEAFF.

The rearrangement links TRBV18 to TRBJ2-5; 9 bases match TRBD2. The CDR3 totals 15 residues. The ends lost 5 bases at V and 4 bases at J; junction bases unmatched: 8. CDR1 is KGHSH, CDR2 LQKENI, per germline. The CDR3: CASSAPRGGTETQYF. CDR3 sequence (DNA): TGTGCCAGCTCAGCTCCGCGGGGGGGCACAGAGACCCAGTACTTC.

The chain carries TRBV2 and TRBJ2-4; 7 bases fit TRBD2. The CDR3 totals 21 residues. V shed 1 base and J 1 base; nucleotides not matched to a gene: 19. Germline CDR1 reads SNHLY; CDR2 reads FYNNEI. The CDR3 protein is CASSEDTREGFDFGAKNIQYF. CDR3 DNA: TGTGCCAGCAGTGAAGATACAAGGGAGGGTTTCGACTTTGGGGCCAAAAACATTCAGTACTTC.

This chain links TRBV28 with TRBJ2-6; D remains unclear. CDR1 is MDHEN, CDR2 SYDVKM, per germline. Between the trimmed V and J ends, which lost 5 bases and 0 bases, there was a span of 11 bases. The CDR3 consists of 16 residues. CDR3 sequence reads: CASSPPRGSGANVLTF. CDR3 bases: TGTGCCAGCAGTCCCCCACGCGGCTCTGGGGCCAACGTCCTGACTTTC.

V gene TRBV11-3 combines with J gene TRBJ1-2, with 9 positions matching TRBD1. Trimming at V came to 3 bases and at J to 0 bases, leaving 11 bases not matched to a gene. Germline assignment: CDR1 SGHNT and CDR2 YENEEA. The CDR3 sequence is 18 residues long. DNA of the CDR3: TGTGCCAGCAGCTTCCGGAGCCGGGACAGGGAAGCTAACTATGGCTACACCTTC. Translated: CASSFRSRDREANYGYTF.

This sequence joins TRBV5-1 and TRBJ2-1, with 8 positions matching TRBD2. The CDR3 totals 14 residues. CDR1 and CDR2 from the germline V gene are SGHRS and YFSETQ. Trimming cost V 5 bases and J 5 bases; bases outside gene matches: 6. CDR3 region: CASRGGTRNNEQFF. CDR3 nucleotide sequence: TGCGCCAGCAGGGGAGGGACTAGAAACAATGAGCAGTTCTTC.

The V call is TRBV3-1 (or the pseudogene TRBV3-2), the J call TRBJ2-3; the match to TRBD2 covers 7 bases. The germline CDR1 and CDR2 sequences are LGHDT and YNNKEL (reference sequence). The CDR3 length is 17 residues. Trimming at V came to 3 bases and at J to 3 bases, leaving 12 bases not matched to a gene. The CDR3 DNA reads as TGTGCCAGCAGCCACGGCTGGGGCGGGAGATCAACAGATACGCAGTATTTT. Its translation: CASSHGWGGRSTDTQYF.

The chain is built from TRBV28 and TRBJ2-5; a possible D gene is TRBD2 (5 bases). This CDR3 has 14 residues. Trimming stripped 6 bases from V and 4 bases from J, with 15 bases between. CDR1 is MDHEN, CDR2 SYDVKM, per germline. The CDR3 reads CASSPGDYGETQYF. Here the CDR3 DNA reads TGTGCCAGCAGCCCAGGAGACTACGGAGAGACCCAGTACTTC.